Listed here are 19 T cell receptor beta chains from one sample, sequenced in a study of chronic HIV infection and antiretroviral therapy. MiXCR, applied by TCRdb to the 5' RACE reads, yields one record per CDR3 protein. The sample lists roughly 39,000 distinct CDR3 sequences, roughly 8% occurring once. The sample taken for sequencing was peripheral blood. These receptors were collected from an adult who had HIV and had not received antiretroviral therapy, or was an uninfected healthy control (not recorded which).

This clonotype was seen ten or more times. V is TRBV12-5 and J is TRBJ2-5; TRBD2 matches 8 bases. In germline, CDR1 is LGHNT, CDR2 FRNRAP. The CDR3 covers 13 residues. The V and J ends lost 9 bases and 5 bases, in that order; junction bases with no gene match: 8. DNA of the CDR3: TGTGCTAGCGGAGGGAGCGGGAGTGAGACCCAGTACTTC. This sequence encodes CASGGSGSETQYF. The full variable domain, completed using reference TRBV12-5 and TRBJ2-5, is DARVTQTPRHKVTEMGQEVTMRCQPILGHNTVFWYRQTMMQGLELLAYFRNRAPLDDSGMPKDRFSAEMPDATLATLKIQPSEPRDSAVYFCASGGSGSETQYFGPGTRLLVL.

This clonotype was seen many times. The V gene is TRBV28, the J gene TRBJ2-7, with 10 bases aligning to TRBD1. CDR1 and CDR2 from the germline V gene are MDHEN and SYDVKM. The V segment lost 5 bases and the J segment 7 bases; nucleotides outside the gene matches: 8. The CDR3 is 14 residues long. DNA for the CDR3: TGTGCCAGCAGTCTGGTGACAGGGGGCAAAGAGCAGTACTTC. Protein sequence: CASSLVTGGKEQYF.

Ten or more counts support this clonotype. V usage is TRBV9 and J usage is TRBJ2-1; 11 positions agree with TRBD2. The germline gives CDR1 SGDLS, CDR2 YYNGEE. Losses at the gene ends were 4 bases for V and 7 bases for J; bases not matched to a gene: 13. The CDR3 sequence is 17 residues long. The CDR3 DNA follows: TGTGCCAGCAGCTTTCCACTTAGCGGGAGGGCCGGGAATGAGCAGTTCTTC. Protein: CASSFPLSGRAGNEQFF.

The genes are TRBV29-1 and TRBJ1-1; TRBD1 might be the D (5 bases). CDR1 is SQVTM, CDR2 ANQGSEA, per germline. The CDR3 loop spans 13 amino acids. V lost 7 bases to trimming and J lost 2 bases, with 14 bases between them. CDR3 region: CSAETWDNTEAFF. CDR3 DNA: TGCAGCGCTGAGACATGGGACAACACTGAAGCTTTCTTT.

Many counts were recorded for this clonotype. The chain is built from TRBV20-1 and TRBJ2-7; 7 positions agree with TRBD2. The CDR3 has 15 amino acids. Germline CDR1 reads DFQATT; CDR2 reads SNEGSKA (reference sequence). V trimming: 0 bases; J trimming: 3 bases; junction bases outside the gene matches: 8. The DNA for the CDR3 is TGCAGTGCTAGAGAACGTCTAGCGGCCGTCTACGAGCAGTACTTC. Translating gives CSARERLAAVYEQYF.

This clonotype was seen many times. The gene calls are TRBV20-1 and TRBJ2-7; 7 bases map to TRBD2. The CDR3 has 14 amino acids. J was trimmed by 7 bases and V by 4 bases; bases with no gene match: 13. CDR1 and CDR2 (germline): DFQATT, SNEGSKA (reference sequence). CDR3 amino acids: CSATFTAGVREQYF. The CDR3, as DNA: TGCAGTGCTACATTTACGGCGGGAGTGCGGGAGCAGTACTTC.

This clonotype was counted at least ten times. The V gene is TRBV29-1, the J gene TRBJ2-2; no reliable D call. Trimming pared 7 bases from V and 4 bases from J, leaving 13 bases between. Per germline, CDR1 SQVTM and CDR2 ANQGSEA. There are 13 residues in the CDR3. Written as DNA, the CDR3 is TGCAGCGGCGGCGAGGTCCGCACCGGGGAGCTGTTTTTT. Its translation: CSGGEVRTGELFF.

The gene calls are TRBV9 and TRBJ1-5; D not certain. Germline loops: CDR1 SGDLS, CDR2 YYNGEE. The CDR3 totals 14 residues. Trimming pared 0 bases from V and 4 bases from J, leaving 8 bases between. The CDR3 DNA follows: TGTGCCAGCAGCGTAGGACTCACTAATCAGCCCCAGCATTTT. Its translation: CASSVGLTNQPQHF.

This clonotype was observed many times. The chain links TRBV7-2 to TRBJ2-7; D gene ambiguous. V was trimmed by 1 base and J by 5 bases, leaving 12 bases between them. The CDR3 covers 14 residues. The germline V gene has CDR1 SGHTA and CDR2 FQGNSA. The CDR3 nucleotides read TGTGCCAGCAGCTTAGACCCAGGAAGGAACGAGCAGTACTTC. It encodes CASSLDPGRNEQYF.

This clonotype is labeled medium-sized. The gene calls are TRBV7-2 and TRBJ1-1; D unclear. V was pared by 5 bases and J by 3 bases, with 7 bases between. CDR1 and CDR2 from the germline V gene are SGHTA and FQGNSA. The CDR3 covers 12 residues. The CDR3 protein is CASSPRYTEAFF. The CDR3 DNA follows: TGTGCCAGCAGCCCACGGTACACTGAAGCTTTCTTT.

The chain uses TRBV28 and TRBJ2-3; TRBD1 is a possible D gene (5 bases). V was cut by 2 bases and J by 5 bases, with 8 bases left in between. The germline V gene encodes CDR1 MDHEN and CDR2 SYDVKM. This CDR3 spans 13 amino acids. For the CDR3, the DNA is TGTGCCAGCAGTTTAGGGGCCGGAGATACGCAGTATTTT. Encoded protein: CASSLGAGDTQYF.

The chain links TRBV7-8 to TRBJ2-1; 11 nucleotides align to TRBD2. The CDR3 contains 15 residues. J was trimmed by 7 bases and V by 5 bases; bases with no gene match: 7. The germline V gene encodes CDR1 SGHVS and CDR2 FQNEAQ. The CDR3 DNA is TGTGCCAGCAGCGTAACCACTAGCGGGAGAAATGAGCAGTTCTTC. Its translation: CASSVTTSGRNEQFF.

The CDR3 protein is CASREQGPNEKLFF. The CDR3 region has the DNA TGTGCCAGCAGAGAACAGGGGCCTAATGAAAAACTGTTTTTT. The chain links TRBV2 to TRBJ1-4; 7 bases agree with TRBD1. Germline CDR1 is SNHLY and CDR2 is FYNNEI. CDR3 length equals 14 residues. V lost 6 bases to trimming and J lost 3 bases; unmatched junction nucleotides: 4.

There are many counts of this clonotype. The CDR3: CASSLVPFLAGSGEQYF. The CDR3 DNA reads TGTGCCAGCAGCTTGGTACCCTTCTTAGCGGGAAGCGGGGAGCAGTACTTC. The chain carries TRBV7-2 and TRBJ2-7; 8 positions agree with TRBD2. Trimming at V came to 3 bases and at J to 7 bases, leaving 17 bases not matched to a gene. The germline V gene encodes CDR1 SGHTA and CDR2 FQGNSA. The length of the CDR3 is 17 residues.

J is TRBJ2-7 and V is TRBV12-3 or TRBV12-4; no definite D call. V lost 3 bases and J lost 0, with 6 bases in between. The CDR3 sequence is 13 residues long. CDR3 sequence reads: CASSLGISYEQYF. The CDR3 coding sequence is TGTGCCAGCAGTTTGGGTATCTCCTACGAGCAGTACTTC.

This clonotype was detected once. The junction shows a germline mismatch at one end, possibly a read error. This rearrangement joins TRBV29-1 to TRBJ1-1; 7 bases line up with TRBD1. Looked up from germline, CDR1 is SQVTM and CDR2 is ANQGSEA. The CDR3 sequence is 12 residues long. This CDR3 is CSVDRGNTETFF. In nucleotides, the CDR3 is TGCAGCGTTGACAGGGGGAACACTGAAACTTTCTTT.

CDR3 nucleotide sequence: TGTGCCATTTCCAGGGCTGGGGCCAACGTCCTGACTTTC. Translation gives CAISRAGANVLTF. The rearrangement uses TRBV10-3 and TRBJ2-6; a possible D gene is TRBD1 (5 bases). The V end was cut by 9 bases, the J end by 2 bases, with 8 bases between. CDR1 is ENHRY, CDR2 SYGVKD, per germline. The length of the CDR3 is 13 residues.

Worth noting for this clonotype: A read error may explain this, as a much larger clone is one base away. This chain connects TRBV10-1 to TRBJ1-1, with D possibly TRBD1 on 6 matching bases. CDR1 and CDR2 (germline): WNHNN, SYGVQD (reference sequence). The CDR3 spans 15 residues. As DNA, the CDR3 is TGCGCCAGCAGTGCGGGGATGCGGGGGGACACTGAAACTTTCTTT. Translation: CASSAGMRGDTETFF.

This clonotype was found many times. This sequence joins TRBV30 and TRBJ2-7, with TRBD1 matching 12 bases. V dropped 6 bases and J dropped 7; count of bases not matched to a gene: 10. Germline V CDR1 and CDR2: GTSNPN, SVGIG (reference sequence). This CDR3 is built from 14 residues. The CDR3 sequence is CACLPGQGALEQYF. For the CDR3, the DNA is TGTGCCTGCCTCCCGGGACAGGGGGCCCTAGAGCAGTACTTC.